Presented here are 19 T cell receptor beta chains from one specimen sequenced in a study of blood T cells in healthy people across ages. The second PCR ran about 6 to 12 cycles with a sample-barcoded 5' primer and J-beta primers. TCRdb re-analysed the 5' RACE reads in MiXCR, keeping a single row per CDR3 protein. The sample shows roughly 1.5 million distinct CDR3 sequences, 35% to 45% of them seen only once. The specimen was blood. Source of these receptors: a young woman in good health.

The V gene is TRBV7-2, the J gene TRBJ2-5; D perhaps matches TRBD2 (6 bases). CDR3 size: 14 residues. Trimming removed 4 bases at V and 4 bases at J, with 13 bases between. Germline lookup yields CDR1 SGHTA and CDR2 FQGNSA. CDR3 in DNA: TGTGCCAGCAGCTCGACTCTGGGGGGAGAGACCCAGTACTTC. Amino acids: CASSSTLGGETQYF.

This chain connects TRBV20-1 to TRBJ2-1; 7 nucleotides agree with TRBD2. Losses at the gene ends were 3 bases for V and 3 bases for J; bases not matched to a gene: 14. The length of the CDR3 is 17 residues. CDR1 DFQATT and CDR2 SNEGSKA come from the germline V gene (reference sequence). The CDR3 bases are TGCAGTGCTAGGTCCAGCGGGATGGCTGGGGGCTACAATGAGCAGTTCTTC. As protein: CSARSSGMAGGYNEQFF.

This clonotype was counted a few times. The rearrangement uses TRBV12-3 or TRBV12-4 and TRBJ1-2; 7 bases line up with TRBD1. V lost 7 bases, J lost 4 bases, and 9 bases stayed unmatched. CDR3 size: 14 residues. CDR3 coding DNA: TGTGCCAGCACTATCAATGGACAGGCCTATGGCTACACCTTC. Translation gives CASTINGQAYGYTF.

This clonotype was seen more than once but under ten times. The rearrangement joins TRBV7-9 to TRBJ1-2; a possible D gene is TRBD1 (5 bases). CDR1 and CDR2 (germline): SEHNR, FQNEAQ (reference sequence). The V gene lost 3 bases and the J gene lost 7 bases, with 12 bases spanning the gap. The CDR3 spans 13 residues. The DNA of the CDR3 is TGTGCCAGCAGCTTGACGGGACCCCGTGGCTACACCTTC. It translates to CASSLTGPRGYTF.

The rearrangement joins TRBV27 to TRBJ1-1; D gene uncertain. In germline, CDR1 is MNHEY, CDR2 SMNVEV (reference sequence). The CDR3 is 17 amino acids. V was trimmed by 5 bases and J by 9 bases, leaving 28 bases between them. CDR3 region: CASSPISSEVLRLQAFF. CDR3 bases: TGTGCCAGCAGTCCCATTTCGTCGGAGGTTCTCCGGCTACAAGCTTTCTTT.

This sequence joins TRBV28 and TRBJ2-5; 14 bases agree with TRBD2. After removal of 3 bases from V and 12 bases from J, the junction contained 6 bases not matched to a gene. Germline loops: CDR1 MDHEN, CDR2 SYDVKM. The CDR3 is 14 residues long. The CDR3 DNA is TGTGCCAGCAGTTTCGCCGGGACTAGCGGGAGTAAGTACTTC. Amino acids: CASSFAGTSGSKYF.

Only a few counts were recorded for this clonotype. The chain employs TRBV5-1 and TRBJ1-4; D remains unclear. The V gene lost 4 bases and the J gene lost 3 bases, with 13 bases spanning the gap. Germline V lookup: CDR1 SGHRS, CDR2 YFSETQ. There are 15 residues in the CDR3. The CDR3 loop is CASSLDSSPNEKLFF. The CDR3 bases are TGCGCCAGCAGCCTCGACTCTAGTCCTAATGAAAAACTGTTTTTT.

Turning to this clonotype: This clone may be a read error of a much larger clone one base away. V gene TRBV15 combines with J gene TRBJ2-7; possibly TRBD1 for D (7 bases). Germline V lookup: CDR1 LNHNV, CDR2 YYDKDF (reference sequence). The CDR3 extends over 14 amino acids. V was shortened by 4 bases and J by 0 bases, with 10 bases between the two germline ends. The CDR3 region is CATSTGGSSYEQYF. The CDR3 DNA sequence: TGTGCCACCAGCACAGGGGGGAGCTCCTACGAGCAGTACTTC.

This clonotype was seen a handful of times. The gene calls are TRBV12-3 or TRBV12-4 and TRBJ2-3; 10 nucleotides line up with TRBD2. V lost 1 base, J lost 5 bases, and 6 bases stayed unmatched. The CDR3 totals 16 residues. The CDR3 bases are TGTGCCAGCAGTTTAGTCCCTAGCGGGAGTGTAGATACGCAGTATTTT. Translated, it gives CASSLVPSGSVDTQYF.

CDR3 loop: CSDTAGGDHEQFF. The CDR3 DNA reads as TGCAGCGACACTGCGGGAGGAGACCATGAGCAGTTCTTC. The chain links TRBV20-1 to TRBJ2-1, with 8 bases matching TRBD2. The germline V gene encodes CDR1 DFQATT and CDR2 SNEGSKA (reference sequence). This CDR3 spans 13 amino acids.

This clonotype came up once. The chain employs TRBV20-1 and TRBJ2-5, with D unresolved. V lost 1 base to trimming and J lost 11 bases, with 17 bases between them. The CDR3 runs 13 residues. CDR1 and CDR2 (germline): DFQATT, SNEGSKA (reference sequence). Here the CDR3 reads CSARVPANNEQYF. The DNA for the CDR3 is TGCAGTGCTAGAGTTCCCGCTAACAATGAGCAGTACTTC.

This clonotype was counted between two and nine times. The CDR3 loop reads CAISSSGTDPYEQYF. The CDR3 DNA follows: TGTGCCATCAGTTCCTCCGGGACTGACCCCTACGAGCAGTACTTC. V is TRBV10-3 and J is TRBJ2-7, with D possibly matching TRBD2 (6 bases). The CDR3 extends over 15 amino acids. Germline CDR1 is ENHRY and CDR2 is SYGVKD. V lost 5 bases and J 2 bases, leaving 16 bases between the germline ends.

The rearrangement joins TRBV12-3 or TRBV12-4 to TRBJ1-5; 9 bases match TRBD1. This CDR3 region has 20 residues. Trimming took 3 bases from V and 1 from J; bases not matched to a gene: 16. The DNA for the CDR3 is TGTGCCAGCAGTTTTTGGATTCACGACAGGGGGAGTAACAGCAATCAGCCCCAGCATTTT. The encoded protein is CASSFWIHDRGSNSNQPQHF.

This clonotype has at least ten counts. CDR3 coding DNA: TGTGCCAGCAGCGCACAGGGGGGAGAGACCCAGTACTTC. Protein: CASSAQGGETQYF. V usage is TRBV9 and J usage is TRBJ2-5; 8 nucleotides match TRBD1. This CDR3 has 13 residues. Looked up from germline, CDR1 is SGDLS and CDR2 is YYNGEE. V lost 3 bases and J lost 4; bases outside the gene matches: 2.

This clonotype has just a few counts. The CDR3 reads CAVRLGDLPSPLHF. In DNA form, the CDR3 reads TGTGCCGTCCGACTGGGGGACCTTCCTTCACCCCTCCACTTT. The chain has TRBV10-3 and TRBJ1-6, with a weak D call TRBD1 (5 bases). This CDR3 region has 14 residues. The germline gives CDR1 ENHRY, CDR2 SYGVKD. V was shortened by 11 bases and J by 9 bases, with 20 bases between the two germline ends.

This clonotype has a handful of counts. This chain uses TRBV27 with TRBJ2-1; D unclear. Per the germline V gene, CDR1 is MNHEY and CDR2 is SMNVEV (reference sequence). The CDR3 contains 17 residues. Trimming pared 1 base from V and 3 bases from J, leaving 16 bases between. Written as DNA, the CDR3 is TGTGCCAGCAGTTTATTTATTAAGCCAGCTATCTACAATGAGCAGTTCTTC. Its translation is CASSLFIKPAIYNEQFF.

The genes are TRBV20-1 and TRBJ1-1; 9 bases line up with TRBD1. Looked up from germline, CDR1 is DFQATT and CDR2 is SNEGSKA (reference sequence). J gave up 5 bases and V 2 bases, and 6 bases lay outside the gene matches. The length of the CDR3 is 14 residues. The CDR3 DNA reads TGCAGTGCTAGATTGACAGGGGGGGGAACTGAAGCTTTCTTT. It is translated as CSARLTGGGTEAFF.

Turning to this clonotype: Compared with germline, one end of the junction differs, possibly owing to a read error. This chain uses TRBV5-1 with TRBJ2-1, with 13 bases that match TRBD2. This CDR3 spans 15 amino acids. The germline V gene has CDR1 SGHRS and CDR2 YFSETQ. CDR3 in amino acids: CASSWTSGRGHERFF. CDR3 bases: TGCGCCAGCAGCTGGACTAGCGGGAGAGGGCATGAGCGGTTCTTC. Supplemented by reference TRBV5-1 and TRBJ2-1, the full variable domain reads KAGVTQTPRYLIKTRGQQVTLSCSPISGHRSVSWYQQTPGQGLQFLFEYFSETQRNKGNFPGRFSGRQFSNSRSEMNVSTLELGDSALYLCASSWTSGRGHERFFGPGTRLTVL.

The V and J genes are TRBV27 and TRBJ1-2; a weak D match, TRBD1 (5 bases). V was trimmed by 4 bases and J by 1 base, leaving 13 bases between them. Germline V CDR1 and CDR2: MNHEY, SMNVEV (reference sequence). There are 15 residues in the CDR3. Written as DNA, the CDR3 is TGTGCCAGCAGTTCGCAGGGACCATTTAACTATGGCTACACCTTC. Translating it yields CASSSQGPFNYGYTF.